A selection of T cell receptor beta chains follows, all from one sample in a study of blood T cell repertoires in COVID-19. TCRdb's copy holds only in-frame clones and misses some; the assay was immunoSEQ multiplex PCR. The sample holds more than 100,000 clones, 78% seen once. Sequencing used peripheral blood. These receptors originate from a man aged 70 or older with acute or convalescent COVID-19. CDR3s include the opening cysteine and the closing phenylalanine or tryptophan. The D gene is left open where the match is weak.

>TRBV7-9|TRBJ1-1|TRBD1
CASSTGTGVAFF
TGTGCCAGCAGCACTGGGACAGGGGTGGCTTTCTTT
>TRBV4-1|TRBJ2-1|NA
CASSVWMTRGGSYNEQFF
TGCGCCAGCAGCGTATGGATGACTAGAGGTGGCTCCTACAATGAGCAGTTCTTC
>TRBV4-1|TRBJ1-6|TRBD1
CASSQDGQGRYSPLHF
TGCGCCAGCAGCCAAGATGGACAGGGCCGCTACTCACCCCTCCACTTT
>TRBV7-2|TRBJ2-2|TRBD2
CASSYYGTSGEGQLFF
TGTGCCAGCAGCTACTACGGGACTAGCGGGGAGGGTCAGCTGTTTTTT
>TRBV4-3|TRBJ1-4|NA
CASSQVGGGLREKLFF
TGCGCCAGCAGCCAAGTTGGGGGCGGCCTACGGGAAAAACTGTTTTTT
>TRBV19|TRBJ1-4|NA
CASSSRTNEKLFF
TGTGCCAGTAGTTCCAGAACTAATGAAAAACTGTTTTTT
>TRBV19|TRBJ2-7|TRBD1
CASSRGRTGAYEQYF
TGTGCCAGTAGCCGAGGCCGGACAGGCGCCTACGAGCAGTACTTC
>TRBV16|TRBJ1-5|NA
CASSPDGDSNQPQHF
TGTGCCAGCAGCCCCGACGGAGATAGCAATCAGCCCCAGCATTTT
>TRBV7-9|TRBJ1-2|TRBD1
CASSPGQENNYGYTF
TGTGCCAGCAGCCCAGGACAGGAAAATAACTATGGCTACACCTTC
>TRBV7-8|TRBJ1-5|NA
CASSLAGGGGNQPQHF
TGTGCCAGCAGCTTAGCGGGGGGAGGGGGCAATCAGCCCCAGCATTTT
>TRBV5-6|TRBJ2-3|NA
CASSPTPGVGTDTQYF
TGTGCCAGCAGCCCAACTCCCGGTGTAGGCACAGATACGCAGTATTTT